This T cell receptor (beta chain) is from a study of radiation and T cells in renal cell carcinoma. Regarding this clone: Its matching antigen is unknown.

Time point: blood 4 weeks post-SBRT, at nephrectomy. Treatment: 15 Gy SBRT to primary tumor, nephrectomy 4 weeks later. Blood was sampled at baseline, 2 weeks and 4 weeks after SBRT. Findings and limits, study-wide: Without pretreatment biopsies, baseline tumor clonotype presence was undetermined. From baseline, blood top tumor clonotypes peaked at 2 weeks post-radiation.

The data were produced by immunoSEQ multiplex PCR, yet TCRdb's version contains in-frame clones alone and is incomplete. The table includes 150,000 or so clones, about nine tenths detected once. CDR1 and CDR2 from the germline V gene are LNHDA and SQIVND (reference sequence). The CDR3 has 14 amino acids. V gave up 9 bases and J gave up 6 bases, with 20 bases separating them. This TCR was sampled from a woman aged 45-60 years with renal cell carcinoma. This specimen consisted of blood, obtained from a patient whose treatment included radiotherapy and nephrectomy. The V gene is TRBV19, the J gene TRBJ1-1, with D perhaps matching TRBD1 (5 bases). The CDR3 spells CASKTGGRAAEAFF. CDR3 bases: TGTGCCAGCAAGACGGGGGGGAGGGCGGCTGAAGCTTTCTTT. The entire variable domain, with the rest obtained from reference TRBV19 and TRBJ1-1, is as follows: DGGITQSPKYLFRKEGQNVTLSCEQNLNHDAMYWYRQDPGQGLRLIYYSQIVNDFQKGDIAEGYSVSREKKESFPLTVTSAQKNPTAFYLCASKTGGRAAEAFFGQGTRLTVV.